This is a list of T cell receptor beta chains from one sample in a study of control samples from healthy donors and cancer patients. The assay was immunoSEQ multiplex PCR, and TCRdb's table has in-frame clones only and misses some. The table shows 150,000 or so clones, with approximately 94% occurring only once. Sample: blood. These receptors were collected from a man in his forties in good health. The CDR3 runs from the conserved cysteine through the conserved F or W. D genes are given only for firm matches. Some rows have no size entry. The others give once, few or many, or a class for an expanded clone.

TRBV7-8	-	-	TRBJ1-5	CASSPLAQPSNQPQHF	TGTGCCAGCAGCCCACTCGCGCAGCCCTCGAATCAGCCCCAGCATTTT
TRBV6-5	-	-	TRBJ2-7	CASSWYLSSYEQYF	TGTGCCAGCAGTTGGTACCTCAGCTCCTACGAGCAGTACTTC
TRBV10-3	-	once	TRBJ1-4	CATRGVGRVATNEKLFF	TGTGCCACCAGGGGTGTTGGCAGGGTCGCAACTAATGAAAAACTGTTTTTT
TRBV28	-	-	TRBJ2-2	CASSFWAGELFF	TGTGCCAGCAGTTTCTGGGCCGGGGAGCTGTTTTTT
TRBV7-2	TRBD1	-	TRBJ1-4	CASSPRDRSAKLFF	TGTGCCAGCAGCCCCCGGGACAGGTCGGCAAAACTGTTTTTT
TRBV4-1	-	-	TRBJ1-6	CASSPMAGFPSPLHF	TGCGCCAGCAGCCCCATGGCAGGGTTTCCTTCACCCCTCCACTTT
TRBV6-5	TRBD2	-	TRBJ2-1	CASSYNQMAGGGQQFF	TGTGCCAGCAGTTACAATCAGATGGCGGGGGGCGGGCAGCAGTTCTTC
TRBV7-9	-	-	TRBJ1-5	CASSLGLEDQPQHF	TGTGCCAGCAGCTTGGGACTGGAGGATCAGCCCCAGCATTTT
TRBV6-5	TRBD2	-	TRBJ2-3	CASSLTSGGSTQYF	TGTGCCAGCAGTCTGACTAGCGGGGGCTCGACGCAGTATTTT
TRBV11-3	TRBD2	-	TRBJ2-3	CASSPGRGGADTQYF	TGTGCCAGCAGCCCTGGGCGGGGGGGAGCAGATACGCAGTATTTT
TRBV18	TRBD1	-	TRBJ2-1	CASSRLMTGANEQFF	TGTGCCAGCTCACGATTGATGACAGGGGCCAATGAGCAGTTCTTC
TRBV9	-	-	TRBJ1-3	CASSGGNTIYF	TGTGCCAGCAGCGGCGGAAACACCATATATTTT
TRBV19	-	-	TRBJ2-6	CASSIGNYRNSGANVLTF	TGTGCCAGTAGTATAGGTAACTACAGGAACTCTGGGGCCAACGTCCTGACTTTC
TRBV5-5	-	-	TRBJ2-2	CASRKAATVGPLLAGELFF	TGTGCCAGCAGGAAGGCGGCGACTGTTGGCCCTCTATTGGCCGGGGAGCTGTTTTTT
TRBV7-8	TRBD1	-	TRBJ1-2	CASSFRDRGDYGYTF	TGTGCCAGCAGCTTCCGGGACAGGGGGGACTATGGCTACACCTTC
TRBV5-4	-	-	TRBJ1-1	CASSPISQGGGTEAFF	TGTGCCAGCAGCCCCATCTCACAGGGCGGAGGGACTGAAGCTTTCTTT
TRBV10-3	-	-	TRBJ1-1	CAISNPPTYMNTEAFF	TGTGCCATCAGTAATCCCCCGACGTACATGAACACTGAAGCTTTCTTT
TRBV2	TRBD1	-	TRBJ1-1	CASIAHLTGSNTEAFF	TGTGCCAGCATCGCCCATCTGACAGGGAGTAACACTGAAGCTTTCTTT
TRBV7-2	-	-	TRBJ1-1	CASSVQGTGNTEAFF	TGTGCCAGCAGCGTTCAAGGGACGGGGAACACTGAAGCTTTCTTT
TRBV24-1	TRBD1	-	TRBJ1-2	CATSDATGNYGYTF	TGTGCCACCAGTGACGCGACAGGGAACTATGGCTACACCTTC
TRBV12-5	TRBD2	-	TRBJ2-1	CASGWSGTSDYNEQFF	TGTGCTAGTGGTTGGTCCGGGACTAGCGATTACAATGAGCAGTTCTTC
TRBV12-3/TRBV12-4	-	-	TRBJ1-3	CASSTRSGNTIYF	TGTGCCAGCAGTACCCGCTCTGGAAACACCATATATTTT
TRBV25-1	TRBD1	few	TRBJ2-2	CASTPGKGGAWTGELFF	TGTGCCAGCACCCCCGGCAAAGGGGGCGCGTGGACCGGGGAGCTGTTTTTT
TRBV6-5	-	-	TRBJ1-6	CASRPGTANSPLHF	TGTGCCAGCAGACCCGGGACGGCTAATTCACCCCTCCACTTT
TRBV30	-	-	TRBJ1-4	CAWSPTATNEKLFF	TGTGCCTGGAGTCCGACGGCAACTAATGAAAAACTGTTTTTT
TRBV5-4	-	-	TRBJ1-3	CASSSAGNTIYF	TGTGCCAGCAGCTCCGCTGGAAACACCATATATTTT
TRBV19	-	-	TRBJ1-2	CASSLYSGSGYTF	TGTGCCAGTAGTCTATATAGTGGCAGCGGCTACACCTTC
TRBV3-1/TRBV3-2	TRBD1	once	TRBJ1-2	CASSREGGVGYGYTF	TGTGCCAGCAGCCGAGAAGGGGGCGTCGGCTATGGCTACACCTTC
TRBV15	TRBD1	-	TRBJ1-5	CATSVRQGFRQPQHF	TGTGCCACCAGCGTGAGACAGGGGTTCAGGCAGCCCCAGCATTTT
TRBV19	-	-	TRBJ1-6	CASTSGQPSPLHF	TGTGCCAGTACCTCGGGACAACCTTCACCCCTCCACTTT
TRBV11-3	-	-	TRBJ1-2	CASSMPPKAGYTF	TGTGCCAGCAGCATGCCGCCCAAGGCTGGCTACACCTTC
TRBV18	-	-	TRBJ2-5	CASSPPVIQETQYF	TGTGCCAGCTCACCACCCGTGATACAAGAGACCCAGTACTTC
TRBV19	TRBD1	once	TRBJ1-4	CASSLTGGRPEKLFF	TGTGCCAGTAGCTTGACAGGGGGGCGTCCTGAAAAACTGTTTTTT
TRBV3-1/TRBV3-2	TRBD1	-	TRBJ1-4	CASSLTGATNEKLFF	TGTGCCAGCAGCCTCACAGGGGCAACTAATGAAAAACTGTTTTTT
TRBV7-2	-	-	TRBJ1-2	CASSLAGRGGYTF	TGTGCCAGCAGCTTAGCGGGAAGGGGGGGCTACACCTTC
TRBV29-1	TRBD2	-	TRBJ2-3	CSVGRGGATDTQYF	TGCAGCGTTGGTCGCGGGGGGGCCACAGATACGCAGTATTTT
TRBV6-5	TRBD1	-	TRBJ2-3	CASTFGTGGTDTQYF	TGTGCCAGCACCTTCGGGACAGGGGGCACAGATACGCAGTATTTT
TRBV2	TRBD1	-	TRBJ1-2	CASSDRGTGGVYGYTF	TGTGCCAGCAGTGATCGAGGGACAGGGGGCGTCTATGGCTACACCTTC
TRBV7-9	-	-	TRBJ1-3	CASSLAVGDAGNTIYF	TGTGCCAGCAGCTTAGCTGTTGGAGACGCTGGAAACACCATATATTTT
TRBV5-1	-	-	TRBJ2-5	CASSLGGFGETQYF	TGCGCCAGCAGCTTGGGAGGGTTTGGAGAGACCCAGTACTTC
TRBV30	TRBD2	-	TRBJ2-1	CAWSSSGLALNEQFF	TGTGCCTGGAGTTCGTCCGGACTAGCTCTCAATGAGCAGTTCTTC